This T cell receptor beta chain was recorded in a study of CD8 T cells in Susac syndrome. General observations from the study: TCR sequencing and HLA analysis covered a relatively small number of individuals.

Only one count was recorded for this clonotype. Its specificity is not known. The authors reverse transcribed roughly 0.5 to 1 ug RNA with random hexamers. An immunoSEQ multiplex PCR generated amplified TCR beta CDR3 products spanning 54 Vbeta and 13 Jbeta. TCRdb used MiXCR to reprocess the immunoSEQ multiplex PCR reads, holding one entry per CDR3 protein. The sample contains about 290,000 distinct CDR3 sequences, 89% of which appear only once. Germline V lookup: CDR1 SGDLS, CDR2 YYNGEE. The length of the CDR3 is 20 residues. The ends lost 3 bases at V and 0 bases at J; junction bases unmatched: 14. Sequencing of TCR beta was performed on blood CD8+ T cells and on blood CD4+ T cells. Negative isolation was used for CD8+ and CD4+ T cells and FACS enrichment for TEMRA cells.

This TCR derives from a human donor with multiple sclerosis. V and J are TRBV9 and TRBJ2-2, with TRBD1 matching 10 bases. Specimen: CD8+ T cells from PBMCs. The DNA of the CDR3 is TGTGCCAGCAGCGGACAGGGGGCAGGGGTTGGGAACGCGAACACCGGGGAGCTGTTTTTT. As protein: CASSGQGAGVGNANTGELFF.